Following are 26 T cell receptor beta chains from one sample sequenced in a study of T cells in localized non-small cell lung cancer. TCRdb's table, derived via immunoSEQ multiplex PCR, lists solely in-frame clones and lacks some. Of over a thousand clones listed, roughly 28% are singletons. Sequencing used normal lung tissue next to the tumor, obtained before any cancer treatment. These receptors were obtained from a male donor at least 60 years old with stage II lung adenocarcinoma.

This clone has just a few counts. J is TRBJ1-4 and V is TRBV11-3, with 8 bases that match TRBD1. V was clipped by 8 bases and J by 8 bases; unmatched bases: 10. Looked up from germline, CDR1 is SGHNT and CDR2 is YENEEA. This CDR3 has 14 residues. CDR3 in amino acids: CASGPGGGEEKLFF. In DNA, the CDR3 is TGTGCCAGCGGACCAGGGGGCGGGGAAGAAAAACTGTTTTTT.

V and J are TRBV5-1 and TRBJ2-5; 11 bases are a match to TRBD1. With 4 bases clipped from V and 5 bases from J, the junction kept 4 bases outside the gene matches. The CDR3 has 14 residues. Germline lookup yields CDR1 SGHRS and CDR2 YFSETQ. Here the CDR3 reads CASSPGQGEETQYF. DNA of the CDR3: TGCGCCAGCAGCCCGGGACAGGGGGAGGAGACCCAGTACTTC.

The chain joins TRBV19 to TRBJ2-7; weak D call: TRBD1 (6 bases). This CDR3 contains 14 residues. Trimming left V 6 bases short and J 2 bases short, with 14 bases between. Looked up from germline, CDR1 is LNHDA and CDR2 is SQIVND (reference sequence). The CDR3 loop reads CASSEGGATYEQYF. In DNA, the CDR3 is TGTGCCAGTAGCGAAGGGGGAGCAACCTACGAGCAGTACTTC. The whole variable domain, remainder taken from reference TRBV19 and TRBJ2-7, is DGGITQSPKYLFRKEGQNVTLSCEQNLNHDAMYWYRQDPGQGLRLIYYSQIVNDFQKGDIAEGYSVSREKKESFPLTVTSAQKNPTAFYLCASSEGGATYEQYFGPGTRLTVT.

The CDR3 DNA follows: TGCAGCGCCCGGGCCTCGGCGAGAGAGCAGTACTTC. The encoded protein is CSARASAREQYF. J is TRBJ2-7 and V is TRBV29-1; D not resolved. The CDR3 consists of 12 residues. V lost 7 bases, J lost 7 bases, and 17 bases lay in between. Per germline, CDR1 SQVTM and CDR2 ANQGSEA.

This clone has a single count. The V gene is TRBV9, the J gene TRBJ1-3; D unclear. The germline gives CDR1 SGDLS, CDR2 YYNGEE. The CDR3 runs to 12 residues. Trimming pared 5 bases from V and 5 bases from J, leaving 8 bases between. The CDR3 is CASSETRNTIYF. The CDR3 DNA is TGTGCCAGCAGTGAAACGAGAAACACCATATATTTT. The variable domain in full, with the rest retrieved from reference TRBV9 and TRBJ1-3, is DSGVTQTPKHLITATGQRVTLRCSPRSGDLSVYWYQQSLDQGLQFLIQYYNGEERAKGNILERFSAQQFPDLHSELNLSSLELGDSALYFCASSETRNTIYFGEGSWLTVV.

The chain links TRBV18 to TRBJ1-1, with TRBD1 identical over 7 bases. V lost 6 bases to trimming and J lost 2 bases; unmatched junction nucleotides: 6. Germline CDR1 reads KGHSH; CDR2 reads LQKENI. The CDR3 has 14 residues. CDR3 in DNA: TGTGCCAGCTCCCCCCGGGACAGCAACACTGAAGCTTTCTTT. Residues: CASSPRDSNTEAFF.

The chain carries TRBV18 and TRBJ2-1; 11 positions agree with TRBD2. Trimming at V came to 2 bases and at J to 9 bases, leaving 6 bases not matched to a gene. CDR3 length equals 15 residues. Germline CDR1 reads KGHSH; CDR2 reads LQKENI. The CDR3 DNA reads as TGTGCCAGCTCACCAAGCCTAGCGGGGGGTGGTGAGCAGTTCTTC. Translating it yields CASSPSLAGGGEQFF.

This clone was seen a few times. The chain employs TRBV6-8 and TRBJ2-7; TRBD1 matches at 8 bases. V lost 2 bases, J lost 2 bases, and 2 bases stayed unmatched. The CDR3 contains 14 residues. Germline V gene data show CDR1 as MNHGY and CDR2 as SAAAGT. CDR3 sequence: CASSYLTGAYEQYF. CDR3 DNA: TGTGCCAGCAGTTACCTGACAGGGGCCTACGAGCAGTACTTC.

CDR3 residues: CASSAQGYGYTF. CDR3 nucleotides: TGTGCCAGCAGTGCACAGGGCTATGGCTACACCTTC. The chain has TRBV28 and TRBJ1-2; D perhaps matches TRBD1 (6 bases). The ends were cut back, 5 bases at V and 4 bases at J, with 8 bases in the middle. The CDR3 is 12 residues long. Germline V gives CDR1 MDHEN, CDR2 SYDVKM.

The DNA for the CDR3 is TGTGCCAGCAGCCATCCACCCGGCACTTCTGGAAACACCATATATTTT. Amino acids: CASSHPPGTSGNTIYF. The gene calls are TRBV6-8 and TRBJ1-3; D remains ambiguous. The germline V gene encodes CDR1 MNHGY and CDR2 SAAAGT. The length of the CDR3 is 16 residues. The V end was cut by 6 bases, the J end by 1 base, with 16 bases between.

This clone was counted between two and nine times. This chain joins TRBV6-1 and TRBJ2-6; D is possibly TRBD1 (5 bases). The germline V gene encodes CDR1 MNHNS and CDR2 SASEGT. The length of the CDR3 is 16 residues. V was pared by 1 base and J by 2 bases, with 9 bases between. CDR3 nucleotide sequence: TGTGCCAGCAGTGAAGAGCAGGGAACTGGGGCCAACGTCCTGACTTTC. Translating gives CASSEEQGTGANVLTF.

The genes are TRBV28 and TRBJ1-5; TRBD1 matches at 7 bases. The CDR3 has 14 residues. Germline CDR1 MDHEN, CDR2 SYDVKM. The trim removed 4 bases at V and 2 bases at J, leaving 2 bases unmatched. As DNA, the CDR3 is TGTGCCAGCAGTTCCGGACAGGGCAATCAGCCCCAGCATTTT. It is translated as CASSSGQGNQPQHF. Full variable domain (missing parts from reference TRBV28 and TRBJ1-5): DVKVTQSSRYLVKRTGEKVFLECVQDMDHENMFWYRQDPGLGLRLIYFSYDVKMKEKGDIPEGYSVSREKKERFSLILESASTNQTSMYLCASSSGQGNQPQHFGDGTRLSIL.

J is TRBJ1-5 and V is TRBV9; D possibly corresponds to TRBD1 (6 bases). The CDR3 runs to 12 residues. Germline V gene data show CDR1 as SGDLS and CDR2 as YYNGEE. Trimming removed 7 bases at V and 1 base at J, with 6 bases between. CDR3: CASGQSNQPQHF. The CDR3 bases are TGTGCCAGCGGACAGAGCAATCAGCCCCAGCATTTT. The full variable domain, rest sourced from reference TRBV9 and TRBJ1-5, is DSGVTQTPKHLITATGQRVTLRCSPRSGDLSVYWYQQSLDQGLQFLIQYYNGEERAKGNILERFSAQQFPDLHSELNLSSLELGDSALYFCASGQSNQPQHFGDGTRLSIL.

This clone came up a few times. The chain employs TRBV19 and TRBJ1-2, with unresolved D. Trimming stripped 1 base from V and 4 bases from J, with 10 bases between. Germline V gives CDR1 LNHDA, CDR2 SQIVND (reference sequence). This CDR3 region has 14 residues. The CDR3 is CASSIGNTPYGYTF. The CDR3 nucleotides read TGTGCCAGTAGTATAGGGAACACTCCCTATGGCTACACCTTC. The variable domain in full, completed from reference TRBV19 and TRBJ1-2, reads DGGITQSPKYLFRKEGQNVTLSCEQNLNHDAMYWYRQDPGQGLRLIYYSQIVNDFQKGDIAEGYSVSREKKESFPLTVTSAQKNPTAFYLCASSIGNTPYGYTFGSGTRLTVV.

The chain employs TRBV19 and TRBJ2-5, with D hard to call. Germline V gives CDR1 LNHDA, CDR2 SQIVND (reference sequence). The length of the CDR3 is 14 residues. V was trimmed by 3 bases and J by 4 bases, leaving 12 bases between them. This CDR3 reads CASSILGSGETQYF. The CDR3 bases are TGTGCCAGTAGTATCTTAGGCTCGGGAGAGACCCAGTACTTC.

By its share, this clone is large. The chain is built from TRBV6-8 and TRBJ1-5; 8 bases align to TRBD1. From germline, CDR1 is MNHGY and CDR2 SAAAGT. Trimming at V came to 5 bases and at J to 0 bases, leaving 3 bases not matched to a gene. There are 15 residues in the CDR3. CDR3 coding DNA: TGTGCCAGCAGTGGACAGGGTTTTAGCAATCAGCCCCAGCATTTT. Its translation: CASSGQGFSNQPQHF.

The rearrangement uses TRBV28 and TRBJ1-6, with a tentative D call TRBD1 (5 bases). Deletions cut 11 bases from V and 3 bases from J, with 11 bases between. The V gene's germline CDR1 is MDHEN and CDR2 SYDVKM. The CDR3 has 13 residues. CDR3: CAGGGNYNSPLHF. In nucleotides, the CDR3 is TGTGCCGGCGGGGGGAACTATAATTCACCCCTCCACTTT.

By sample share, this clone is medium-sized. This chain links TRBV6-8 with TRBJ2-2, with D unclear. This CDR3 comprises 12 residues. CDR1 and CDR2 from the germline V gene are MNHGY and SAAAGT. V shed 5 bases and J shed 3 bases, with 4 bases lying between them. The CDR3 DNA reads as TGTGCCAGCAGTCCTTACACCGGGGAGCTGTTTTTT. Translating gives CASSPYTGELFF.

The chain uses TRBV18 and TRBJ1-3, with TRBD1 as a possible D gene (5 bases). Germline lookup yields CDR1 KGHSH and CDR2 LQKENI. The length of the CDR3 is 16 residues. Trimming removed 6 bases from V and 0 bases from J, with 15 bases in between. CDR3 residues: CASSPYDSSSGNTIYF. CDR3 sequence (DNA): TGTGCCAGCTCGCCCTACGACAGTAGCTCTGGAAACACCATATATTTT.

The V and J genes are TRBV10-2 and TRBJ1-1; no clear D gene. The ends were cut back, 7 bases at V and 9 bases at J, with 18 bases in the middle. CDR1 is WSHSY, CDR2 SAAADI, per germline. This CDR3 contains 13 residues. CDR3 sequence reads: CASNSQENTKAFF. The CDR3 DNA reads as TGCGCCAGCAACAGTCAGGAGAACACCAAAGCTTTCTTT.

This chain joins TRBV11-3 and TRBJ1-3, with D possibly being TRBD1 (5 bases). The germline gives CDR1 SGHNT, CDR2 YENEEA. The CDR3 is 15 residues long. V shed 4 bases and J shed 1 base, with 11 bases lying between them. CDR3: CASSSTPGSGNTIYF. In DNA, the CDR3 is TGTGCCAGCAGCTCGACGCCAGGGTCTGGAAACACCATATATTTT.

There are a few counts of this clone. The chain links TRBV19 to TRBJ2-5; TRBD1 matches 8 bases. V shed 4 bases, J shed 2 bases, and the junction held 3 bases outside the gene matches. CDR3 length: 14 residues. Germline CDR1 LNHDA, CDR2 SQIVND (reference sequence). For the CDR3, the DNA is TGTGCCAGTAGTAAAAGACAGGGGCAAGAGACCCAGTACTTC. The encoded protein is CASSKRQGQETQYF. The entire variable domain, with the rest obtained from reference TRBV19 and TRBJ2-5, is as follows: DGGITQSPKYLFRKEGQNVTLSCEQNLNHDAMYWYRQDPGQGLRLIYYSQIVNDFQKGDIAEGYSVSREKKESFPLTVTSAQKNPTAFYLCASSKRQGQETQYFGPGTRLLVL.

V is TRBV19 and J is TRBJ1-6, with a tentative D call TRBD1 (6 bases). CDR1 and CDR2 from the germline V gene are LNHDA and SQIVND (reference sequence). The CDR3 runs to 18 residues. V was cut by 6 bases and J by 0 bases, with 18 bases left in between. The CDR3 is CASSLRGGRSSYNSPLHF. For the CDR3, the DNA is TGTGCCAGTAGCCTCAGGGGCGGACGGAGCTCCTATAATTCACCCCTCCACTTT.

The chain uses TRBV25-1 and TRBJ2-4; D could derive from TRBD1 or TRBD2 (6 bases each). This CDR3 is built from 18 residues. CDR1 and CDR2 (germline): MGHDK, SYGVNS. The V and J ends lost 5 bases and 1 base respectively, with 21 bases between them. Here the CDR3 DNA reads TGTGCCAGCAGTCCCCACTATAGGGGGGCGGCGGCCAAAAACATTCAGTACTTC. It encodes CASSPHYRGAAAKNIQYF.

J is TRBJ1-2 and V is TRBV19; D uncertain. Trimming removed 2 bases at V and 4 bases at J, with 11 bases between. The germline CDR1 and CDR2 sequences are LNHDA and SQIVND (reference sequence). This CDR3 comprises 14 residues. Here the CDR3 DNA reads TGTGCCAGTAGTATATCCCAGTCCTTCTATGGCTACACCTTC. The encoded protein is CASSISQSFYGYTF.

The chain employs TRBV5-1 and TRBJ1-1, with 8 bases that match TRBD1. Losses at the gene ends were 4 bases for V and 4 bases for J; bases not matched to a gene: 9. This CDR3 has 15 residues. Germline V CDR1 and CDR2: SGHRS, YFSETQ. The chain's CDR3 is CASSPSRGRGTEAFF. Written as DNA, the CDR3 is TGCGCCAGCAGCCCTTCCAGGGGGCGAGGCACTGAAGCTTTCTTT.